This record concerns one TCR beta chain sequence. Its specificity is unknown. Looked up from germline, CDR1 is SGDLS and CDR2 is YYNGEE. The CDR3 is made up of 15 amino acids. V shed 3 bases and J shed 0 bases, with 10 bases lying between them. The record originates from a study of graft-versus-host responses after intestinal transplantation. Across the study: All recipients were transplanted with multivisceral, liver-intestinal, or isolated intestinal grafts.

This table comes from immunoSEQ multiplex PCR, and its TCRdb copy is limited to in-frame clones, with some not included. Counted here are around 100,000 clones, around 90% occurring once; the ten biggest clones make up about 0.2%. V gene TRBV9 combines with J gene TRBJ1-3, with D maybe TRBD1 (6 bases). This receptor was identified in a human donor who was the organ donor for an intestinal transplant. The sample consisted of unstimulated CD4+ T cells sorted from spleen or lymph node cells, taken before transplant. This chain's CDR3 is CASSDGGRSGNTIYF. In nucleotides, the CDR3 is TGTGCCAGCAGCGATGGGGGCCGCTCTGGAAACACCATATATTTT.